This T cell receptor beta chain was found in a study of shared clonotypes between healthy human individuals. Study results and caveats: When compared with the clonotypes that were shared by all four sorted-subset donors, the non-shared clonotypes turned out to have lower generation probabilities. Sample collection involved blood only; tissue repertoires are likely different. Naive subsets typically showed greater estimated richness than memory subsets.

It was CD45RO-negative cells, positively selected for CCR7, that made up naive CD8 cells, with terminally differentiated effector memory CD45RA+ cells excluded. The CDR3 contains 17 residues. The germline V gene has CDR1 SGHTA and CDR2 FQGNSA. Trimming left V 4 bases short and J 5 bases short, with 24 bases between. Libraries were prepared by immunoSEQ multiplex PCR; TCRdb keeps only in-frame clonotypes and omits some of them. The data contain more than 600,000 clones, about 92% of them singletons. Points on this clone: The antigen is undetermined.

Sequencing was done on a sample of naive CD8+ T cells sorted from blood. The chain links TRBV7-2 to TRBJ2-7; D unclear. This TCR was sampled from a man aged 30 to 39 in good health. CDR3 amino acids: CASSSQRDVLFGDEQYF. The CDR3 coding sequence is TGTGCCAGCAGCTCTCAGCGTGACGTATTATTTGGGGACGAGCAGTACTTC.